Given below is one T cell receptor (beta chain) in context. The sample originates from a study of shared clonotypes between healthy human individuals. The assay was immunoSEQ multiplex PCR, and TCRdb's table has in-frame clones only and misses some. The sample lists 1.4 million to 1.5 million clones; about 96% were seen once. Germline CDR1 reads SNHLY; CDR2 reads FYNNEI. Trimming cost V 7 bases and J 3 bases, with 10 bases left between them. This CDR3 comprises 13 residues. Sequencing used naive CD4+ T cells sorted from blood. Subset of the sample: CD45RA+ positively selected. V usage is TRBV2 and J usage is TRBJ1-5; D uncertain. The clonotype comes from a young man in good health. Written as DNA, the CDR3 is TGTGCCAGCAACGACGGGAACAATCAGCCCCAGCATTTT. Its translation is CASNDGNNQPQHF.